Following are 27 T cell receptor beta chains from one sample sequenced in a study of CD8 T cells in ankylosing spondylitis. Notes on the study in general: Characteristic, it appeared, of ankylosing spondylitis blood was a TCR beta motif of fewer than 10 highly homologous variants.

TCRdb analysed the 5' RACE reads with MiXCR anew, one entry per CDR3 protein. The sample has about 800,000 distinct CDR3 sequences, about an eighth seen once; the top ten hold roughly 0.51%. No antigen is known for these receptors. Source material: blood, either unsorted or a sorted T cell fraction (not recorded which). These receptor sequences come from a male donor with ankylosing spondylitis.

The J gene is TRBJ2-5, the V gene TRBV20-1; a possible D gene is TRBD2 (6 bases). V was trimmed by 4 bases and J by 5 bases, leaving 17 bases between them. This CDR3 region has 14 residues. The germline V gene encodes CDR1 DFQATT and CDR2 SNEGSKA (reference sequence). In DNA form, the CDR3 reads TGCAGTGCTAAGCGGGTACCCCTGAGGGAGACCCAGTACTTC. Encoded protein: CSAKRVPLRETQYF.

This chain uses TRBV20-1 with TRBJ2-7; 8 bases align to TRBD1. CDR1 is DFQATT, CDR2 SNEGSKA, per germline (reference sequence). This CDR3 is 15 amino acids long. With 5 bases clipped from V and 3 bases from J, the junction kept 12 bases outside the gene matches. In nucleotides, the CDR3 is TGCAGTGCTGGGGGACCGGGACAGGCGGACTACGAGCAGTACTTC. Residues: CSAGGPGQADYEQYF.

The V gene is TRBV6-1, the J gene TRBJ2-7; 8 bases agree with TRBD2. The V and J ends lost 6 bases and 0 bases, in that order; junction bases with no gene match: 7. The CDR3 spans 15 residues. Germline values: CDR1 MNHNS, CDR2 SASEGT. The CDR3: CASRTTGGSSYEQYF. CDR3 sequence (DNA): TGTGCCAGCAGGACCACGGGGGGGAGCTCCTACGAGCAGTACTTC.

This clonotype occurred a few times. The chain is built from TRBV4-2 and TRBJ1-2; 8 bases align to TRBD1. The ends lost 0 bases at V and 0 bases at J; junction bases unmatched: 9. Germline V CDR1 and CDR2: LGHNA, YNFKEQ. This CDR3 has 18 residues. The CDR3 coding sequence is TGTGCCAGCAGCCAAGAGGGAAACAGGGGGGACTCTAACTATGGCTACACCTTC. It is translated as CASSQEGNRGDSNYGYTF.

This clonotype was found many times. This chain joins TRBV10-3 and TRBJ2-1, with D perhaps matching TRBD2 (5 bases). Germline values: CDR1 ENHRY, CDR2 SYGVKD. Trimming left V 1 base short and J 7 bases short, with 8 bases between. There are 13 residues in the CDR3. The chain's CDR3 is CAISEWSGNEQFF. As DNA, the CDR3 is TGTGCCATCAGTGAGTGGTCGGGGAATGAGCAGTTCTTC.

In its sample, this clonotype was seen a few times. The V call is TRBV7-2, the J call TRBJ2-5, with TRBD2 matching 9 bases. The length of the CDR3 is 15 residues. J gave up 5 bases and V 2 bases, and 6 bases lay outside the gene matches. Germline V gene data show CDR1 as SGHTA and CDR2 as FQGNSA. The chain's CDR3 is CASSLSGTSGETQYF. The CDR3 nucleotides read TGTGCCAGCAGCTTATCGGGCACTAGCGGGGAGACCCAGTACTTC.

The chain carries TRBV7-2 and TRBJ1-3; the D gene is possibly TRBD1 (6 bases). Germline CDR1 is SGHTA and CDR2 is FQGNSA. V was shortened by 2 bases and J by 2 bases, with 10 bases between the two germline ends. This CDR3 comprises 15 residues. The DNA for the CDR3 is TGTGCCAGCAGCTTAATTGAGGGGGCTGGAAACACCATATATTTT. This codes for CASSLIEGAGNTIYF.

The gene calls are TRBV5-1 and TRBJ2-5, with 8 bases identical to TRBD2. With V trimmed by 3 bases and J by 0 bases, 10 bases remained unmatched. The CDR3 length is 17 residues. From germline, CDR1 is SGHRS and CDR2 YFSETQ. CDR3 sequence reads: CASSSRGGRTYQETQYF. The CDR3 DNA is TGCGCCAGCAGCTCGAGGGGCGGGAGGACATACCAAGAGACCCAGTACTTC.

This clonotype was detected only a few times. The V gene is TRBV5-1, the J gene TRBJ2-3; D possibly uses TRBD1 or TRBD2 (5 bases each). CDR3 length: 15 amino acids. Germline V gene lookup returns CDR1 SGHRS and CDR2 YFSETQ. Trimming shortened V by 5 bases and J by 2 bases, and 15 bases separated the two germline ends. The CDR3 DNA reads TGCGCCAGCAGAAGAGGGCCGGGGCTCACAGATACGCAGTATTTT. This encodes CASRRGPGLTDTQYF.

V gene TRBV20-1 combines with J gene TRBJ2-5; TRBD1 aligns across 8 bases. V lost 4 bases to trimming and J lost 3 bases; unmatched junction nucleotides: 10. Per the germline V gene, CDR1 is DFQATT and CDR2 is SNEGSKA (reference sequence). This CDR3 contains 15 residues. This chain's CDR3 is CSATPRRTGKETQYF. In DNA, the CDR3 is TGCAGTGCTACCCCGCGGCGGACAGGGAAAGAGACCCAGTACTTC.

This rearrangement joins TRBV5-4 to TRBJ2-3; the D is unclear. Germline V gene sequence: CDR1 SGHNT, CDR2 YYREEE (reference sequence). The CDR3 sequence is 16 residues long. Trimming cost V 4 bases and J 0 bases, with 15 bases left between them. The CDR3 nucleotides are TGTGCCAGCAGCCTTTCGAGCCCTTATAGCACAGATACGCAGTATTTT. Its protein is CASSLSSPYSTDTQYF.

This clonotype was detected only a few times. This rearrangement joins TRBV10-3 to TRBJ1-4; D remains unclear. Trimming pared 3 bases from V and 3 bases from J, leaving 8 bases between. The CDR3 runs to 14 residues. Germline-derived CDR1 and CDR2 are ENHRY and SYGVKD. The CDR3 loop reads CAISDSTANEKLFF. CDR3 DNA: TGTGCCATCAGTGACAGTACAGCTAATGAAAAACTGTTTTTT.

Here the CDR3 DNA reads TGCGCCAGCAGCTTGTCGACGGGAGGGGCAGATACGCAGTATTTT. It translates to CASSLSTGGADTQYF. The V call is TRBV5-1, the J call TRBJ2-3, with 8 bases lining up with TRBD2. The CDR3 spans 15 residues. Germline CDR1 and CDR2: SGHRS and YFSETQ. V was clipped by 1 base and J by 4 bases; unmatched bases: 5.

This clonotype was detected a few times. This chain connects TRBV28 to TRBJ1-1; D possibly corresponds to TRBD1 (5 bases). Germline CDR1 is MDHEN and CDR2 is SYDVKM. Trimming took 4 bases from V and 3 from J, leaving 12 bases between them. This CDR3 has 14 amino acids. CDR3: CASSYGGTDTEAFF. The DNA of the CDR3 is TGTGCCAGCAGTTACGGGGGGACCGACACTGAAGCTTTCTTT.

The V and J genes are TRBV20-1 and TRBJ2-3, with 10 bases aligning to TRBD2. V shed 4 bases, J shed 2 bases, and the junction held 3 bases outside the gene matches. This CDR3 is 14 amino acids long. Germline V gene data show CDR1 as DFQATT and CDR2 as SNEGSKA (reference sequence). CDR3 bases: TGCAGTGCTACACTAGCGGGAAACACAGATACGCAGTATTTT. It yields the protein CSATLAGNTDTQYF.

This clonotype has more than one count but fewer than ten. This sequence joins TRBV12-3 or TRBV12-4 and TRBJ2-1; a possible D gene is TRBD1 (5 bases). CDR3 length: 11 residues. V was clipped by 5 bases and J by 15 bases, with 14 bases between them. CDR3 amino acids: CASSPDKGTFF. CDR3 coding DNA: TGTGCCAGCAGTCCGGACAAGGGCACGTTCTTC.

This clonotype was detected only a few times. The chain employs TRBV27 and TRBJ1-1; D unresolved. There are 14 residues in the CDR3. Deletions cut 5 bases from V and 0 bases from J, with 10 bases between. Per the germline V gene, CDR1 is MNHEY and CDR2 is SMNVEV (reference sequence). CDR3 coding DNA: TGTGCCAGCAGTCCCCGGTACGTGAACACTGAAGCTTTCTTT. It is translated as CASSPRYVNTEAFF.

The genes are TRBV20-1 and TRBJ1-3; the D gene is possibly TRBD1 (6 bases). The length of the CDR3 is 13 residues. The V and J ends lost 6 bases and 3 bases respectively, with 12 bases between them. CDR1 is DFQATT and CDR2 is SNEGSKA in the germline V gene (reference sequence). CDR3: CSANTGNGNTIYF. The CDR3 coding sequence is TGCAGTGCAAACACAGGGAATGGAAACACCATATATTTT.

The chain links TRBV12-5 to TRBJ1-6; 7 nucleotides align to TRBD1. V shed 6 bases, J shed 6 bases, and the junction held 8 bases outside the gene matches. CDR3 length: 15 residues. Per germline, CDR1 LGHNT and CDR2 FRNRAP. Written as DNA, the CDR3 is TGTGCTAGTGGCAACCCGGGACAGATTAATTCACCCCTCCACTTT. Protein sequence: CASGNPGQINSPLHF.

V is TRBV6-5 and J is TRBJ1-1; D may be TRBD1 (5 bases). V gave up 0 bases and J gave up 4 bases, with 9 bases separating them. This CDR3 comprises 14 residues. Germline loops: CDR1 MNHEY, CDR2 SVGAGI. The CDR3, as DNA: TGTGCCAGCAGTTACTCTACAGGAGTCACTGAAGCTTTCTTT. It encodes CASSYSTGVTEAFF.

V usage is TRBV6-5 and J usage is TRBJ2-7; D ambiguous. Germline V CDR1 and CDR2: MNHEY, SVGAGI. Trimming left V 0 bases short and J 1 base short, with 10 bases between. The CDR3 is 15 amino acids. As DNA, the CDR3 is TGTGCCAGCAGTTACTCGAATGAGGAATCCTACGAGCAGTACTTC. Residues: CASSYSNEESYEQYF.

This clonotype was seen a handful of times. V gene TRBV15 combines with J gene TRBJ2-7; 9 bases map to TRBD1. Trimming took 7 bases from V and 5 from J; bases not matched to a gene: 12. Germline loops: CDR1 LNHNV, CDR2 YYDKDF (reference sequence). The CDR3 runs 15 residues. The CDR3 protein is CATTARDRDSDEQYF. CDR3 in DNA: TGTGCCACCACGGCCCGGGACAGGGATTCCGACGAGCAGTACTTC.

This clonotype turned up a few times. The chain employs TRBV5-1 and TRBJ2-5; possibly TRBD1 or TRBD2 for D (5 bases each). The CDR3 is 15 amino acids. Trimming took 0 bases from V and 5 from J, leaving 14 bases between them. Per the germline V gene, CDR1 is SGHRS and CDR2 is YFSETQ. The CDR3 DNA follows: TGCGCCAGCAGCTTGGGGGGAGACAGCAGGGAGACCCAGTACTTC. This translates into CASSLGGDSRETQYF.

This clonotype has just a few counts. The chain recombines TRBV6-6 with TRBJ1-5, with D unresolved. CDR3 length equals 13 residues. The V gene's germline CDR1 is MNHNY and CDR2 SVGAGI (reference sequence). The V and J ends lost 2 bases and 3 bases respectively, with 5 bases between them. This CDR3 is CASSYVYNQPQHF. The CDR3 nucleotides are TGTGCCAGCAGTTACGTGTACAATCAGCCCCAGCATTTT.

The rearrangement uses TRBV4-2 and TRBJ2-1; 8 bases align to TRBD1. V was pared by 1 base and J by 5 bases, with 7 bases of the junction left unmatched. Germline loops: CDR1 LGHNA, CDR2 YNFKEQ. The CDR3 has 16 amino acids. The CDR3 sequence: CASSQAGQGNNNEQFF. DNA for the CDR3: TGTGCCAGCAGCCAAGCAGGACAGGGAAATAACAATGAGCAGTTCTTC.

The V and J genes are TRBV5-1 and TRBJ2-1; 9 positions match TRBD2. With V trimmed by 2 bases and J by 6 bases, 9 bases remained unmatched. Germline-derived CDR1 and CDR2 are SGHRS and YFSETQ. The CDR3 loop spans 16 amino acids. The CDR3 DNA is TGCGCCAGCAGCTTCCGCGGGAGGGCCACCCTCAATGAGCAGTTCTTC. Translation gives CASSFRGRATLNEQFF.

The chain is built from TRBV6-1 and TRBJ1-5, with a tentative D call TRBD1 (6 bases). Looked up from germline, CDR1 is MNHNS and CDR2 is SASEGT. This CDR3 has 14 amino acids. Trimming left V 3 bases short and J 4 bases short, with 10 bases between. The CDR3 protein is CASSDGQPNQPQHF. Written as DNA, the CDR3 is TGTGCCAGCAGTGACGGACAGCCTAATCAGCCCCAGCATTTT.